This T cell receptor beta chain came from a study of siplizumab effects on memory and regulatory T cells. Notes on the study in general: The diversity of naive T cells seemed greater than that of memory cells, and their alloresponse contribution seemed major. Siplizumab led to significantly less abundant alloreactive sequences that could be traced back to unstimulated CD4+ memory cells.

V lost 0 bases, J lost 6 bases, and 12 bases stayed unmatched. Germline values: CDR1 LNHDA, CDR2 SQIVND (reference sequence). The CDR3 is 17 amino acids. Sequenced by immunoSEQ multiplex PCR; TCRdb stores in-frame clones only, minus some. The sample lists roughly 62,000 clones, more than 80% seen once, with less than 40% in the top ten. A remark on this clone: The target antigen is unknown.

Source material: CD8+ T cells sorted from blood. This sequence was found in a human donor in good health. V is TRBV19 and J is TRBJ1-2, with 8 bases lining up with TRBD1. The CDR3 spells CASSIDPQGARGNGYTF. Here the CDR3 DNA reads TGTGCCAGTAGTATAGATCCTCAGGGGGCGAGGGGGAATGGCTACACCTTC.